This T cell receptor (beta chain) was captured in a study of radiotherapy plus CTLA-4 blockade in lung cancer. This clone showed up just once. Its antigen is not known. CDR1 SGDLS and CDR2 YYNGEE come from the germline V gene. Trimming stripped 0 bases from V and 6 bases from J, with 16 bases between. This CDR3 contains 16 residues. Study-wide points: Blood TCR clones of tumor origin expanded after radiotherapy plus ipilimumab.

Some clones are missing from TCRdb's copy, which holds only in-frame ones; the method was immunoSEQ multiplex PCR. This table has some 78,000 clones, approximately 83% appearing once. The source of this sequence is a human donor with non-small cell lung cancer who had a partial response to radiotherapy plus ipilimumab. The sample consisted of peripheral blood, taken from a patient treated with radiotherapy plus ipilimumab. The V and J genes are TRBV9 and TRBJ2-1; D is possibly TRBD2 (5 bases). The CDR3 DNA is TGTGCCAGCAGCGTAGAGTGGTCTAGCCCCGGCAATGAGCAGTTCTTC. It encodes CASSVEWSSPGNEQFF.